The 20 T cell receptor beta chains listed next were all sequenced from one sample in a study of T cell responses to AZD1222 COVID-19 vaccine. Data came from immunoSEQ multiplex PCR; TCRdb stores just in-frame clones and leaves some out. Of about 110,000 clones listed, around 80% are singletons. The specimen was peripheral blood, collected on day 0 of AZD1222 vaccination. All receptors come from an adult in good health.

The chain combines TRBV5-1 with TRBJ1-6; 11 bases line up with TRBD1. V shed 0 bases and J 7 bases; nucleotides not matched to a gene: 6. CDR1 SGHRS and CDR2 YFSETQ come from the germline V gene. The CDR3 is 17 residues long. The CDR3 bases are TGCGCCAGCAGCTTGGGTCCAAGGACAGGGGGCAATTCACCCCTCCACTTT. Encoded protein: CASSLGPRTGGNSPLHF.

This rearrangement joins TRBV3-1 (or the pseudogene TRBV3-2) to TRBJ2-7, with D possibly TRBD2 on 5 matching bases. The V and J ends lost 3 bases and 0 bases respectively, with 12 bases between them. Looked up from germline, CDR1 is LGHDT and CDR2 is YNNKEL (reference sequence). The CDR3 extends over 15 amino acids. The CDR3 sequence is CASSHWAGPSYEQYF. The CDR3 nucleotides read TGTGCCAGCAGCCATTGGGCGGGTCCCTCCTACGAGCAGTACTTC.

V gene TRBV7-2 combines with J gene TRBJ2-3; 7 bases are a match to TRBD2. V gave up 2 bases and J gave up 2 bases; unmatched junction bases: 4. This CDR3 is built from 15 residues. Germline CDR1 is SGHTA and CDR2 is FQGNSA. This chain's CDR3 is CASSLRGLVTDTQYF. The CDR3 nucleotides are TGTGCCAGCAGCTTACGAGGACTAGTCACAGATACGCAGTATTTT.

This clone was seen once. The chain carries TRBV10-3 and TRBJ1-1; 9 bases match TRBD1. V lost 10 bases, J lost 3 bases, and 15 bases stayed unmatched. The CDR3 is 16 amino acids. Germline V lookup: CDR1 ENHRY, CDR2 SYGVKD. CDR3 protein: CATGQRQGVRYTEAFF. The CDR3 nucleotides are TGTGCCACCGGGCAACGACAGGGGGTGAGATACACTGAAGCTTTCTTT.

The gene calls are TRBV9 and TRBJ2-1; 11 nucleotides match TRBD2. Trimming removed 2 bases from V and 6 bases from J; junction bases left unmatched: 13. There are 18 residues in the CDR3. Germline assignment: CDR1 SGDLS and CDR2 YYNGEE. The CDR3 nucleotides are TGTGCCAGCAGCGTCCAGACAGTTAGCGGGGGGGCCATCAATGAGCAGTTCTTC. It translates to CASSVQTVSGGAINEQFF.

J is TRBJ2-1 and V is TRBV12-3 or TRBV12-4; D possibly corresponds to TRBD1 (6 bases). The CDR3 totals 12 residues. Trimming left V 6 bases short and J 8 bases short, with 11 bases between. DNA for the CDR3: TGTGCCAGCAGCTCCACAGGGTATGAGCAGTTCTTC. Its translation: CASSSTGYEQFF.

J is TRBJ2-1 and V is TRBV5-1, with D possibly TRBD1 on 5 matching bases. CDR3 length: 16 amino acids. Germline CDR1 and CDR2: SGHRS and YFSETQ. V lost 2 bases to trimming and J lost 1 base, with 13 bases between them. The CDR3 here is CASSFGWGLSYNEQFF. As DNA, the CDR3 is TGCGCCAGCAGCTTTGGGTGGGGCTTATCCTACAATGAGCAGTTCTTC.

The V call is TRBV5-1, the J call TRBJ1-2; 11 nucleotides agree with TRBD1. Per the germline V gene, CDR1 is SGHRS and CDR2 is YFSETQ. The CDR3 is 16 amino acids. V was clipped by 4 bases and J by 4 bases; unmatched bases: 9. DNA for the CDR3: TGCGCCAGCAGCGAACCCGGGACAGGGGGAGGCTATGGCTACACCTTC. Its protein product is CASSEPGTGGGYGYTF.

The chain joins TRBV7-2 to TRBJ2-3, with 14 bases fitting TRBD2. The CDR3 runs 18 residues. After removal of 4 bases from V and 1 base from J, the junction contained 7 bases not matched to a gene. CDR1 and CDR2 (germline): SGHTA, FQGNSA. In DNA, the CDR3 is TGTGCCAGCAGCTCCGGGACTAGCGGGGGCCGTGGCACAGATACGCAGTATTTT. This gives the protein CASSSGTSGGRGTDTQYF.

In the case of this clone: Other DNA sequences of this sample code for an identical CDR3. V gene TRBV5-1 combines with J gene TRBJ2-1; tentative D call: TRBD1 (6 bases). Trimming shortened V by 2 bases and J by 4 bases, and 13 bases separated the two germline ends. The CDR3 extends over 15 amino acids. The V gene's germline CDR1 is SGHRS and CDR2 YFSETQ. The CDR3: CASSFSGTTYNEQFF. The CDR3, as DNA: TGCGCCAGCAGCTTCTCCGGGACAACATACAATGAGCAGTTCTTC.

About this clone: Because the CDR3's place on the DNA is in doubt, the DNA is left out and the CDR3 is given as listed by TCRdb. This chain uses TRBV12-2 with TRBJ1-1; whether TRBD1, the table's D call, matches the DNA was not checked. TRBV12-2 is a documented pseudogene. The CDR3 is 15 residues long, counting both termini. CDR3 sequence: CASLRWGPGNTEAFF.

This clone was seen only once. The chain links TRBV7-2 to TRBJ2-3, with 13 bases matching TRBD2. The CDR3 runs 16 residues. The J segment lost 5 bases and the V segment lost 5 bases, leaving 7 bases of the junction unmatched. Germline V lookup: CDR1 SGHTA, CDR2 FQGNSA. CDR3 loop: CASSQGTSGARDTQYF. CDR3 nucleotides: TGTGCCAGCAGCCAGGGGACTAGCGGGGCCAGAGATACGCAGTATTTT.

The chain links TRBV5-4 to TRBJ2-5, with 8 bases that match TRBD2. The ends lost 4 bases at V and 4 bases at J; junction bases unmatched: 9. Per the germline V gene, CDR1 is SGHNT and CDR2 is YYREEE (reference sequence). The CDR3 is 15 amino acids. The CDR3 here is CASSVTGGPRETQYF. The CDR3 DNA is TGTGCCAGCAGCGTCACGGGGGGGCCTAGAGAGACCCAGTACTTC. Full variable domain (remainder filled in from reference TRBV5-4 and TRBJ2-5): ETGVTQSPTHLIKTRGQQVTLRCSSQSGHNTVSWYQQALGQGPQFIFQYYREEENGRGNFPPRFSGLQFPNYSSELNVNALELDDSALYLCASSVTGGPRETQYFGPGTRLLVL.

Worth noting for this clone: The sample contains more than one DNA sequence encoding this CDR3. This rearrangement joins TRBV6-5 to TRBJ1-1, with a tentative D call TRBD1 (5 bases). The CDR3 spans 12 residues. V was clipped by 2 bases and J by 5 bases, with 6 bases between them. From germline, CDR1 is MNHEY and CDR2 SVGAGI. The CDR3 loop is CASSYGGTEAFF. In DNA, the CDR3 is TGTGCCAGCAGTTACGGGGGTACTGAAGCTTTCTTT.

The rearrangement uses TRBV6-2 or TRBV6-3 and TRBJ1-2; D remains unclear. Looked up from germline, CDR1 is MNHEY and CDR2 is SVGEGT. The CDR3 runs 13 residues. V was shortened by 6 bases and J by 4 bases, with 12 bases between the two germline ends. Written as DNA, the CDR3 is TGTGCCAGCAGCCAACGGGAGCGCTATGGCTACACCTTC. Translated, it gives CASSQRERYGYTF.

V is TRBV4-3 and J is TRBJ2-3; D unresolved. From germline, CDR1 is LGHNA and CDR2 YSLEER. V shed 1 base and J shed 6 bases, with 14 bases lying between them. The length of the CDR3 is 15 residues. CDR3 region: CASSQVGVWVDTQYF. CDR3 sequence (DNA): TGCGCCAGCAGCCAAGTAGGAGTCTGGGTCGATACGCAGTATTTT.

The chain couples TRBV12-3 or TRBV12-4 to TRBJ1-5; D gene unclear. The CDR3 has 13 residues. The V end lost 5 bases, the J end lost 2 bases, and 7 bases lay between the germline ends. In DNA, the CDR3 is TGTGCCAGCAGTCCAAGAGGCAATCAGCCCCAGCATTTT. Protein sequence: CASSPRGNQPQHF.

The J gene is TRBJ1-3, the V gene TRBV19; no reliable D call. V lost 10 bases, J lost 2 bases, and 12 bases lay in between. The germline gives CDR1 LNHDA, CDR2 SQIVND (reference sequence). The CDR3 loop spans 13 amino acids. The DNA for the CDR3 is TGTGCCACCTCGTGGACTGCTGGAAACACCATATATTTT. Its protein product is CATSWTAGNTIYF.

The table lists this clone with a few counts. The chain has TRBV7-9 and TRBJ2-1, with 11 nucleotides matching TRBD2. CDR3 length equals 16 residues. The germline V gene has CDR1 SEHNR and CDR2 FQNEAQ (reference sequence). Germline trimming cut 5 bases from V and 7 bases from J; bases unmatched to any gene: 10. CDR3 bases: TGTGCCAGCAGCCGCCTGGGTAGCGGGGGGGTGAATGAGCAGTTCTTC. It specifies CASSRLGSGGVNEQFF.

The chain employs TRBV11-2 and TRBJ2-7, with D tentatively TRBD1 or TRBD2 (6 bases each). The CDR3 contains 12 residues. Germline V gives CDR1 SGHAT, CDR2 FQNNGV. V lost 1 base to trimming and J lost 12 bases, with 13 bases between them. The CDR3: CASSLGGATGYF. CDR3 bases: TGTGCCAGCAGCTTAGGGGGGGCGACAGGGTACTTC.